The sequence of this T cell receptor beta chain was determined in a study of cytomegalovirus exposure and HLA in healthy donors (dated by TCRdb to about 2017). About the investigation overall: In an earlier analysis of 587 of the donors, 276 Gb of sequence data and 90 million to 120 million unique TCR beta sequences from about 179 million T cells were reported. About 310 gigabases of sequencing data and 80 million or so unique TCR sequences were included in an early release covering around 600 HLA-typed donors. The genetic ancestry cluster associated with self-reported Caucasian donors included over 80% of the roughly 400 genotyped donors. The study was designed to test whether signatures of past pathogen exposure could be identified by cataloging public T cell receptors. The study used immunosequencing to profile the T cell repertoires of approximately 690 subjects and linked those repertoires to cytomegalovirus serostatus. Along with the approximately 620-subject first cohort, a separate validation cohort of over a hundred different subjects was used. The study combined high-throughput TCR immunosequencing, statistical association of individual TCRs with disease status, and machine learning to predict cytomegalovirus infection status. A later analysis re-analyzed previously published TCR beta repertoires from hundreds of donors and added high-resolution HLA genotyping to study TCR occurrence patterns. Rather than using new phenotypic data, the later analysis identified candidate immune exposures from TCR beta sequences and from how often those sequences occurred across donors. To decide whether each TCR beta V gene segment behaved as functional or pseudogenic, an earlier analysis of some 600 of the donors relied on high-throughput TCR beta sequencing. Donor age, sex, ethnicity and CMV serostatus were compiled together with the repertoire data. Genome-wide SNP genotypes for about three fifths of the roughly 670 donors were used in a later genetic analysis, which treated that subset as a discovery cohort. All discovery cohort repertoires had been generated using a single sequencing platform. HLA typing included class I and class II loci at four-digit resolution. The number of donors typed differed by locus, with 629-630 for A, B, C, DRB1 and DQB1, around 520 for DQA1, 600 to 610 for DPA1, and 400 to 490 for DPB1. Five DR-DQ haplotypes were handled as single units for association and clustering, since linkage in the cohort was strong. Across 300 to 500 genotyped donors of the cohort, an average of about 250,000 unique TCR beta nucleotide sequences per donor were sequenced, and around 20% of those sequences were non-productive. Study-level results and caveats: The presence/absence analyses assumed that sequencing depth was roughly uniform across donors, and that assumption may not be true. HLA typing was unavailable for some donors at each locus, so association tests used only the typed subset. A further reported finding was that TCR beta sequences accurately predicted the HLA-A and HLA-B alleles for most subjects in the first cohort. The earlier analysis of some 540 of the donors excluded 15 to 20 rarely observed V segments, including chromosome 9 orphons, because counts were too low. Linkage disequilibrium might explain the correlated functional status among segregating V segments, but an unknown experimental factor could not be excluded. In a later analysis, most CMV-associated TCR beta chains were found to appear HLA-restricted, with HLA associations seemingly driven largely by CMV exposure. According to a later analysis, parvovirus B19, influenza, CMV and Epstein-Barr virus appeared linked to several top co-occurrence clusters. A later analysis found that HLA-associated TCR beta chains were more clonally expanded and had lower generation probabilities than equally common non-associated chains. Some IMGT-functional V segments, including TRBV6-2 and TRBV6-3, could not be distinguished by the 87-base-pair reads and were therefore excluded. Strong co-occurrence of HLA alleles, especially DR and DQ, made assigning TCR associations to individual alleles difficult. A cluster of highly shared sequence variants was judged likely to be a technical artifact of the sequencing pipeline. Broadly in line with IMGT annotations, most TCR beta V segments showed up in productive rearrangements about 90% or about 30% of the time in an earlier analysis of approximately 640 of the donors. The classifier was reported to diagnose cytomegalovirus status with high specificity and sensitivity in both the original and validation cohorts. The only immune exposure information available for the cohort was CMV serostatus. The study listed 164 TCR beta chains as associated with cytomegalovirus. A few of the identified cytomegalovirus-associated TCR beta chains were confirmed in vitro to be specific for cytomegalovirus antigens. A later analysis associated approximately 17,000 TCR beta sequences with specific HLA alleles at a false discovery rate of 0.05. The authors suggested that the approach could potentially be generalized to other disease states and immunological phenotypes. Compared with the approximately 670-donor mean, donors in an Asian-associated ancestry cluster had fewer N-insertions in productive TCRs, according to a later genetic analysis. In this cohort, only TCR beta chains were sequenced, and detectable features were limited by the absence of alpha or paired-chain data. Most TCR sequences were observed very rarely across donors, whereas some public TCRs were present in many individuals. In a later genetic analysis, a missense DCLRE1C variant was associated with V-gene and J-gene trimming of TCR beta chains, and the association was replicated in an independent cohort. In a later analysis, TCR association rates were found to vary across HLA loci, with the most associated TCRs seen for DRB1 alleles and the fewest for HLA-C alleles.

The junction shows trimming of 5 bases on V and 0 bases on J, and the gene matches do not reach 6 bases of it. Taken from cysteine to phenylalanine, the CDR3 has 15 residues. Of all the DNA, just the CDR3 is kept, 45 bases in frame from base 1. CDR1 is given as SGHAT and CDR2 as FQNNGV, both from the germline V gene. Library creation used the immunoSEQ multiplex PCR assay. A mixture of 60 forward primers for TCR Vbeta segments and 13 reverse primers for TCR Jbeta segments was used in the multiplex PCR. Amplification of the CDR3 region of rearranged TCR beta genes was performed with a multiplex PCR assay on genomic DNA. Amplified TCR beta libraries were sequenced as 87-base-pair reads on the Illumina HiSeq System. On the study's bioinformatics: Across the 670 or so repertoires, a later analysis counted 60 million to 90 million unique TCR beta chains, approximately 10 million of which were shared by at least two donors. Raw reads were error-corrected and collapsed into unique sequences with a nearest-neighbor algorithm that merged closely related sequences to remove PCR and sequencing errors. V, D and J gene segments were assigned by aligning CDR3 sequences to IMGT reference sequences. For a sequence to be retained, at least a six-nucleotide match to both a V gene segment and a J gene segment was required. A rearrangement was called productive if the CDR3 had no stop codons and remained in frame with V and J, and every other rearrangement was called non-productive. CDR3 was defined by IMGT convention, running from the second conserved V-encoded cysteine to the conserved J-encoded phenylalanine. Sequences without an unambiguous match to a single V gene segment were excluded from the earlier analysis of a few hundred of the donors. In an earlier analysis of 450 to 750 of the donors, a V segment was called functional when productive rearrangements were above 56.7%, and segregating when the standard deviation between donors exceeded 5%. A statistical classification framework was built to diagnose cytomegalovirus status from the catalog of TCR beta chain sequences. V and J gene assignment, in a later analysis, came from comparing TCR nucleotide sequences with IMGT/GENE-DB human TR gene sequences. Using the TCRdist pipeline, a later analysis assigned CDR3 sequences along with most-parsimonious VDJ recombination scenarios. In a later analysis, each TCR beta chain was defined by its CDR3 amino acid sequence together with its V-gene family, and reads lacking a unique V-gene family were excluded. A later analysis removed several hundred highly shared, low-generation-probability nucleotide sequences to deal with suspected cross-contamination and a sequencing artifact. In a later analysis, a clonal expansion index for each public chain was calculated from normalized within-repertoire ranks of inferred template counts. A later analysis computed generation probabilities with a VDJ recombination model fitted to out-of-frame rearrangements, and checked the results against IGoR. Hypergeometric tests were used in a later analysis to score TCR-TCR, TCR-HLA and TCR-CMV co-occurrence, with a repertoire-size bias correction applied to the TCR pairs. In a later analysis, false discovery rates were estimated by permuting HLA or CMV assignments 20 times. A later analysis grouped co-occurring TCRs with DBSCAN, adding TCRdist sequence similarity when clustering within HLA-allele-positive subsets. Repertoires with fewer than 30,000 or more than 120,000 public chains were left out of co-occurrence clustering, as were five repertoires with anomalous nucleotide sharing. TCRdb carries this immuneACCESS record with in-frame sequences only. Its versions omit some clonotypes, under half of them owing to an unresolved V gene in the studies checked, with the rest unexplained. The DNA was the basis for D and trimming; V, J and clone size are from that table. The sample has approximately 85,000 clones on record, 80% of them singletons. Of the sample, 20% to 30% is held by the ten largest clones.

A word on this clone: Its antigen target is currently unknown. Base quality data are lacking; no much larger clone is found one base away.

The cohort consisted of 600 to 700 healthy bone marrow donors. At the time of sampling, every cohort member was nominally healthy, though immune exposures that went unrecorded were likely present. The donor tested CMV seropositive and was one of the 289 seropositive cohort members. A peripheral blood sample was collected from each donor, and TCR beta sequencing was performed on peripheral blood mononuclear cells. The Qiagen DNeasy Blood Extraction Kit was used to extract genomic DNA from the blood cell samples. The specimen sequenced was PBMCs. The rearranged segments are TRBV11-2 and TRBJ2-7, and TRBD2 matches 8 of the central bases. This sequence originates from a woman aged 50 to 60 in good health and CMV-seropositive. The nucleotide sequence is TGTGCCAGCAGCCGGGGGGGGCAAGGCTCCTACGAGCAGTACTTC. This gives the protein CASSRGGQGSYEQYF.